The clone carrying this T cell receptor (beta chain) has only a few counts. The data derive from a study of identical twins. With V trimmed by 3 bases and J by 7 bases, 13 bases remained unmatched. The CDR3 covers 17 residues. Unique molecular identifiers were present on the cDNA, which also gained a universal primer site by template switching. TCRdb re-derived calls from the 5' RACE reads in MiXCR, one entry per CDR3 protein. The sample has around 230,000 distinct CDR3 sequences, 5.5% to 7.5% seen once; the top ten hold roughly 15%. This same sample was also part of a study on T cells expressing NK-cell markers. This second study notes: The authors restricted sorting to alpha-beta TCR T cells with an anti-gamma-delta TCR antibody in several experiments.

The clonotype originates from a woman aged 18-29 years in good health. The V gene is TRBV12-3 or TRBV12-4, the J gene TRBJ1-2; 11 nucleotides match TRBD1. Material: CD8+ T cells sorted from blood. In DNA form, the CDR3 reads TGTGCCAGCAGTTTTACGGACAGGGGGCCCTTACGGGGTGGCTACACCTTC. Translated, it gives CASSFTDRGPLRGGYTF.